A single sample is the source of the 9 T cell receptor beta chains below, sequenced in a study of technical replicates of blood from a handful of donors. The repertoire was sequenced with immunoSEQ multiplex PCR; TCRdb's copy has only in-frame clones and lacks some. The table lists 65,000 to 90,000 clones, roughly nine tenths of them singletons. Material: T cells isolated from PBMCs. Receptors were obtained from a human donor in good health.

J is TRBJ1-1 and V is TRBV30; perhaps TRBD1 as D (5 bases). This CDR3 is 13 amino acids long. The ends were cut back, 0 bases at V and 6 bases at J, with 11 bases in the middle. CDR1 and CDR2 from the germline V gene are GTSNPN and SVGIG (reference sequence). The CDR3 sequence: CAWSVGARAEAFF. CDR3 nucleotide sequence: TGTGCCTGGAGTGTAGGGGCAAGGGCTGAAGCTTTCTTT.

The V and J genes are TRBV11-1 and TRBJ2-3, with 10 bases that match TRBD2. V shed 0 bases, J shed 0 bases, and the junction held 6 bases outside the gene matches. Germline V gives CDR1 SGHAT, CDR2 FQDESV (reference sequence). The CDR3 is 18 residues long. DNA for the CDR3: TGTGCCAGCAGCTTAGCGGAGACTAGCGGGCCCAGCACAGATACGCAGTATTTT. Its translation: CASSLAETSGPSTDTQYF.

The chain couples TRBV29-1 to TRBJ2-5, with a possible D match to TRBD2 (6 bases). The CDR3 loop spans 14 amino acids. The germline V gene encodes CDR1 SQVTM and CDR2 ANQGSEA. Trimming cost V 5 bases and J 2 bases, with 15 bases left between them. The CDR3 loop is CSVLKPGVQETQYF. The CDR3 DNA sequence: TGCAGCGTTCTCAAACCGGGGGTACAAGAGACCCAGTACTTC.

The rearrangement uses TRBV5-4 and TRBJ2-1, with TRBD2 matching 7 bases. The V and J ends lost 5 bases and 0 bases, in that order; junction bases with no gene match: 5. The CDR3 contains 15 residues. Germline V gene lookup returns CDR1 SGHNT and CDR2 YYREEE (reference sequence). This CDR3 reads CASRSSGLSYNEQFF. The CDR3 nucleotides read TGTGCCAGCAGATCTAGCGGCCTCTCCTACAATGAGCAGTTCTTC. Together with reference TRBV5-4 and TRBJ2-1, the CDR3 gives the full variable domain: ETGVTQSPTHLIKTRGQQVTLRCSSQSGHNTVSWYQQALGQGPQFIFQYYREEENGRGNFPPRFSGLQFPNYSSELNVNALELDDSALYLCASRSSGLSYNEQFFGPGTRLTVL.

The chain combines TRBV5-6 with TRBJ2-7; 10 nucleotides align to TRBD2. V lost 4 bases to trimming and J lost 1 base; unmatched junction nucleotides: 8. The CDR3 is 16 amino acids. The V gene's germline CDR1 is SGHDT and CDR2 YYEEEE. DNA of the CDR3: TGTGCCAGCAGCCAAACGACTAGCGGGTTATCCTACGAGCAGTACTTC. This encodes CASSQTTSGLSYEQYF. The complete variable domain, with remaining parts taken from reference TRBV5-6 and TRBJ2-7, reads DAGVTQSPTHLIKTRGQQVTLRCSPKSGHDTVSWYQQALGQGPQFIFQYYEEEERQRGNFPDRFSGHQFPNYSSELNVNALLLGDSALYLCASSQTTSGLSYEQYFGPGTRLTVT.

This chain links TRBV4-1 with TRBJ1-2; tentative D call: TRBD1 (5 bases). Trimming stripped 0 bases from V and 0 bases from J, with 14 bases between. Germline V gene data show CDR1 as MGHRA and CDR2 as YSYEKL. This CDR3 contains 17 residues. CDR3 sequence (DNA): TGCGCCAGCAGCCAAGATCGGGAGGTGGGGGCTAACTATGGCTACACCTTC. It yields the protein CASSQDREVGANYGYTF.

The J gene is TRBJ2-7, the V gene TRBV7-9; 7 positions agree with TRBD2. The CDR3 has 18 residues. J lost 3 bases, V lost 1 base, and 15 bases had no gene match. The germline CDR1 and CDR2 sequences are SEHNR and FQNEAQ (reference sequence). CDR3 in amino acids: CASSLGLAEGLFSYEQYF. The CDR3 bases are TGTGCCAGCAGCTTAGGTCTAGCGGAGGGGCTGTTTAGCTACGAGCAGTACTTC.

The chain recombines TRBV5-6 with TRBJ2-7, with D unclear. The CDR3 contains 15 residues. Per the germline V gene, CDR1 is SGHDT and CDR2 is YYEEEE. Trimming cost V 5 bases and J 5 bases, with 20 bases left between them. The CDR3: CASRSLDSRQHEQYF. In DNA form, the CDR3 reads TGTGCCAGCAGGTCTTTAGACTCACGTCAACACGAGCAGTACTTC.

The J gene is TRBJ1-5, the V gene TRBV28; D remains ambiguous. Germline V gene data show CDR1 as MDHEN and CDR2 as SYDVKM. The germline V and J ends were trimmed by 6 bases and 5 bases, with 8 bases remaining between them. The CDR3 spans 12 residues. The CDR3 here is CASSLSYQPQHF. The CDR3 bases are TGTGCCAGCAGCCTGAGTTATCAGCCCCAGCATTTT.